These 16 T cell receptor beta chains were sequenced from one sample in a study of a mutant IDH1 vaccine in newly diagnosed glioma. TCRdb's table, derived via immunoSEQ multiplex PCR, lists solely in-frame clones and lacks some. The sample has 35,000 to 50,000 clones; around 92% are singletons. These receptors have no identified antigens. The time point denotes: week 35, safety follow-up. The investigators gave 300 ug of mutant IDH1 20-mer peptide in each vaccine dose, together with topical imiquimod. The sample here was PBMCs, taken from a glioma patient whose treatment included an IDH1 peptide vaccine. All receptors come from a man aged 45-60 years with glioma.

This chain links TRBV4-2 with TRBJ1-2; unclear D gene. V dropped 0 bases and J dropped 7 bases, with 15 bases sitting between them. The germline gives CDR1 LGHNA, CDR2 YNFKEQ. CDR3 size: 15 residues. This CDR3 is CASSQDYDQIGGYTF. The CDR3 DNA reads TGTGCCAGCAGCCAAGATTATGACCAAATCGGTGGCTACACCTTC.

This clone has more than one count but fewer than ten. The gene calls are TRBV15 and TRBJ2-4, with a tentative D call TRBD2 (6 bases). CDR3 size: 16 residues. Trimming stripped 5 bases from V and 2 bases from J, with 16 bases between. Germline-derived CDR1 and CDR2 are LNHNV and YYDKDF (reference sequence). CDR3 in amino acids: CATSDSRGGTKNIQYF. The CDR3 DNA is TGTGCCACCAGCGATTCACGGGGCGGGACCAAAAACATTCAGTACTTC.

The chain has TRBV7-8 and TRBJ2-7; 8 bases align to TRBD1. V gave up 5 bases and J gave up 4 bases; unmatched junction bases: 7. CDR3 length equals 14 residues. Germline lookup yields CDR1 SGHVS and CDR2 FQNEAQ. The CDR3 loop reads CASSLGQERYEQYF. The CDR3 DNA follows: TGTGCCAGCAGCCTGGGACAGGAGAGGTACGAGCAGTACTTC.

V is TRBV30 and J is TRBJ1-2, with D perhaps matching TRBD1 (6 bases). Germline V lookup: CDR1 GTSNPN, CDR2 SVGIG (reference sequence). This CDR3 is built from 14 residues. Trimming left V 0 bases short and J 13 bases short, with 21 bases between. The CDR3: CAWSVRWQGQHGTF. The CDR3 region has the DNA TGTGCCTGGAGTGTAAGATGGCAGGGGCAACATGGCACCTTC.

The chain is built from TRBV4-3 and TRBJ2-2; D gene uncertain. The V end was cut by 1 base, the J end by 6 bases, with 12 bases between. The CDR3 contains 15 residues. Germline CDR1 LGHNA, CDR2 YSLEER. Written as DNA, the CDR3 is TGCGCCAGCAGCCAAGGCAGGCGGCCGGCCGGGGAGCTGTTTTTT. This encodes CASSQGRRPAGELFF.

This chain uses TRBV5-1 with TRBJ1-1; D unclear. The CDR3 runs 17 residues. In germline, CDR1 is SGHRS, CDR2 YFSETQ. V was shortened by 1 base and J by 0 bases, with 16 bases between the two germline ends. CDR3 sequence: CASSLFARVGVNTEAFF. Written as DNA, the CDR3 is TGCGCCAGCAGCTTGTTTGCCCGCGTCGGGGTGAACACTGAAGCTTTCTTT.

This chain connects TRBV9 to TRBJ2-3; tentatively, D is TRBD1 (6 bases). CDR3 length equals 18 residues. The germline CDR1 and CDR2 sequences are SGDLS and YYNGEE. The V and J ends lost 3 bases and 3 bases respectively, with 23 bases between them. The CDR3 sequence: CASSGGPFYKPKTDTQYF. CDR3 nucleotide sequence: TGTGCCAGCAGCGGGGGGCCCTTTTACAAGCCCAAAACAGATACGCAGTATTTT. Using reference TRBV9 and TRBJ2-3 for the parts outside the CDR3, the full variable domain is DSGVTQTPKHLITATGQRVTLRCSPRSGDLSVYWYQQSLDQGLQFLIQYYNGEERAKGNILERFSAQQFPDLHSELNLSSLELGDSALYFCASSGGPFYKPKTDTQYFGPGTRLTVL.

The rearrangement joins TRBV7-9 to TRBJ2-1, with 7 positions matching TRBD1. In germline, CDR1 is SEHNR, CDR2 FQNEAQ (reference sequence). The CDR3 spans 14 residues. After removal of 1 base from V and 9 bases from J, the junction contained 6 bases not matched to a gene. CDR3 region: CASSLVPTGSEQFF. The CDR3 DNA is TGTGCCAGCAGCTTAGTCCCGACAGGGAGTGAGCAGTTCTTC.

This chain joins TRBV4-1 and TRBJ1-5; D is uncertain. Per the germline V gene, CDR1 is MGHRA and CDR2 is YSYEKL. The CDR3 sequence is 16 residues long. V was trimmed by 1 base and J by 7 bases, leaving 17 bases between them. CDR3 region: CASSQVLSPNPQPQHF. CDR3 sequence (DNA): TGCGCCAGCAGCCAAGTCCTAAGTCCGAACCCCCAGCCCCAGCATTTT.

The V gene is TRBV9, the J gene TRBJ2-3, with TRBD2 matching 10 bases. Trimming at V came to 0 bases and at J to 4 bases, leaving 8 bases not matched to a gene. The CDR3 sequence is 17 residues long. Germline V gene lookup returns CDR1 SGDLS and CDR2 YYNGEE. Written as DNA, the CDR3 is TGTGCCAGCAGCGTAGAGGGTAGCGGGGGGTTCGCAGATACGCAGTATTTT. As protein: CASSVEGSGGFADTQYF.

This clone was counted once. This chain uses TRBV9 with TRBJ1-1; D unresolved. Germline assignment: CDR1 SGDLS and CDR2 YYNGEE. V lost 0 bases, J lost 1 base, and 10 bases lay in between. The CDR3 contains 15 residues. The CDR3: CASSVGGTANTEAFF. The CDR3 DNA sequence: TGTGCCAGCAGCGTAGGCGGCACCGCGAACACTGAAGCTTTCTTT.

As to this clone: Other DNA sequences of this sample code for an identical CDR3. V gene TRBV5-6 combines with J gene TRBJ2-7; TRBD1 matches at 11 bases. Trimming cost V 3 bases and J 2 bases; bases outside gene matches: 1. This CDR3 has 14 amino acids. CDR1 and CDR2 from the germline V gene are SGHDT and YYEEEE. The CDR3 DNA sequence: TGTGCCAGCAGCTCGGGACAGGGGGCCTACGAGCAGTACTTC. Encoded protein: CASSSGQGAYEQYF.

J is TRBJ2-5 and V is TRBV7-9; 9 bases are a match to TRBD1. The CDR3 is made up of 15 amino acids. The V gene's germline CDR1 is SEHNR and CDR2 FQNEAQ (reference sequence). Losses at the gene ends were 1 base for V and 5 bases for J; bases not matched to a gene: 5. CDR3: CASSLGDRVLETQYF. The DNA of the CDR3 is TGTGCCAGCAGCTTAGGGGACAGGGTGTTGGAGACCCAGTACTTC.

The chain uses TRBV11-2 and TRBJ2-7, with 9 bases matching TRBD2. The CDR3 totals 14 residues. Germline values: CDR1 SGHAT, CDR2 FQNNGV. The V and J ends lost 1 base and 3 bases, in that order; junction bases with no gene match: 1. CDR3: CASSLGSGSYEQYF. The CDR3 DNA sequence: TGTGCCAGCAGCTTAGGTAGCGGGAGCTACGAGCAGTACTTC.

The rearrangement joins TRBV5-1 to TRBJ2-2, with D possibly TRBD2 on 6 matching bases. Germline CDR1 SGHRS, CDR2 YFSETQ. The ends were cut back, 4 bases at V and 0 bases at J, with 13 bases in the middle. The CDR3 has 16 residues. The CDR3: CASSIRGETNTGELFF. The CDR3 region has the DNA TGCGCCAGCAGCATCCGCGGGGAGACGAACACCGGGGAGCTGTTTTTT. Based on the CDR3 plus reference TRBV5-1 and TRBJ2-2, the full variable domain is KAGVTQTPRYLIKTRGQQVTLSCSPISGHRSVSWYQQTPGQGLQFLFEYFSETQRNKGNFPGRFSGRQFSNSRSEMNVSTLELGDSALYLCASSIRGETNTGELFFGEGSRLTVL.

This chain uses TRBV6-1 with TRBJ1-1, with 11 nucleotides matching TRBD1. V was clipped by 4 bases and J by 10 bases; unmatched bases: 11. From germline, CDR1 is MNHNS and CDR2 SASEGT. The CDR3 covers 15 residues. The CDR3 DNA follows: TGTGCCAGCAGTGCCGGGACAGGGGGATTATTTGGAGCTTTCTTT. Translation: CASSAGTGGLFGAFF.